What follows describes a single T cell receptor (beta chain). Its antigen is unidentified. The sample is drawn from a study of T cells expressing NK-cell markers. General study points: NKG2C+ dominant clonotype frequencies in six donors were about 1.0-7.5% of CD8+ T cells.

5'RACE template switching built TCR beta cDNA with unique molecular identifiers. TCRdb reanalyzed the 5' RACE reads, giving one entry per CDR3 protein sequence and no DNA. Its table records about 110,000 distinct CDR3 sequences. Sequencing was carried out using blood T cells: a sorted CD56 or NKG2C T cell subset, CD4+ or CD8+ T cells, or bulk PBMC T cells (not recorded which). The origin of this receptor is a woman aged 18-69 years in good health.

The CDR3 spells CASSLWASGVSTDTQYF. The chain links TRBV27 to TRBJ2-3; no DNA is available, so the TRBD2 call from TCRdb remains unchecked. The CDR3 has 17 amino acids. Germline V CDR1 and CDR2: MNHEY, SMNVEV (reference sequence).